A selection of T cell receptor beta chains follows, all from one sample in a study of response to subunit inactivated influenza vaccine. Via MiXCR, TCRdb re-called the RT-PCR reads, giving one row per CDR3 protein. Found here are hundreds of thousands of distinct CDR3 sequences, roughly 27% of them singletons; the top ten hold approximately 1.9%. The material was CD4+ T cells sorted from PBMCs, obtained about 5 days after vaccination. These receptors all stem from a man aged 45 to 65 who received an inactivated influenza vaccine. Both conserved end residues are trimmed from each CDR3. Each record gives: CDR3 length, V gene, D gene, CDR3 protein. D genes are given only for firm matches.

9 | TRBV10-3 | - | AISDLGEQF
11 | TRBV19 | - | ASSNDRLYGYT
11 | TRBV7-3 | TRBD2 | ASSLAGDGGLF
10 | TRBV5-1 | - | ASSLPGPEAF
15 | TRBV11-2 | TRBD2 | ASSKSGGGPAYNEQF
12 | TRBV7-2 | - | ASSGHGPRLEQY
13 | TRBV2 | TRBD1 | ASSAQGAPKNIQY
11 | TRBV9 | - | ASSVESGAGYT
12 | TRBV5-1 | - | ASSLEHYQETQY
10 | TRBV20-1 | TRBD1 | SARTGQNIQY
13 | TRBV10-3 | - | AISESRGRGDTQY
12 | TRBV5-1 | TRBD1 | ASSLGQGNAEQY
13 | TRBV4-3 | - | ASSQVRHFTDTQY
10 | TRBV20-1 | - | SAGVGWDEQF
13 | TRBV5-1 | - | ASSLGQPPYNEQF
13 | TRBV7-2 | - | ASSLLGMNTGELF
13 | TRBV12-3/TRBV12-4 | TRBD1 | ASSLGTGTEETQY
15 | TRBV6-5 | - | ASSYPSIKSSNQPQH
11 | TRBV5-1 | - | ASSLWPAYGYT
12 | TRBV20-1 | TRBD2 | SAWTSSSVYEQY
14 | TRBV12-3/TRBV12-4 | - | ASSLEFGALNTEAF
16 | TRBV12-3/TRBV12-4 | TRBD2 | AFSLAILAGTSYNEQF
17 | TRBV4-2 | TRBD2 | ASSQVANIAGASTDTQY
11 | TRBV7-9 | - | ASSLSRQDEAF
12 | TRBV9 | - | ASGDNTNTGELF
14 | TRBV5-1 | - | ASSHSGSSSYNEQF
12 | TRBV12-3/TRBV12-4 | - | ASSRQAGLYEQY
13 | TRBV20-1 | - | SATATTGAQETQY
11 | TRBV10-2 | - | ATPGDNTDTQY
12 | TRBV7-3 | - | ASSLRFGTDTQY
13 | TRBV9 | - | ASSKGRTNQETQY
12 | TRBV24-1 | - | ATRASSSYNEQF
13 | TRBV20-1 | - | SARYPSSSTDTQY
12 | TRBV2 | TRBD1 | ASSNRGRVTEQF
11 | TRBV25-1 | TRBD2 | ASTGLAGYEQY
13 | TRBV9 | TRBD1 | ASSGQGGVYNEQF
13 | TRBV10-3 | - | AISEGREGSTEAF
12 | TRBV24-1 | - | ATSDTGTPYEQY
12 | TRBV29-1 | - | SVRVPGDNQPQH
15 | TRBV6-2/TRBV6-3 | TRBD1 | ASSKMPRTGLTYEQY
12 | TRBV12-3/TRBV12-4 | - | ASSLASGAAGWF
13 | TRBV6-1 | TRBD2 | ASSRAGANTGELF
14 | TRBV10-3 | - | AISESSSAITDTQY
13 | TRBV5-1 | TRBD1 | ASSLGGQGPAEQF
17 | TRBV6-5 | - | ASSYPGQVEHSGTYEQY
12 | TRBV12-3/TRBV12-4 | - | ATGPASLVGAIY